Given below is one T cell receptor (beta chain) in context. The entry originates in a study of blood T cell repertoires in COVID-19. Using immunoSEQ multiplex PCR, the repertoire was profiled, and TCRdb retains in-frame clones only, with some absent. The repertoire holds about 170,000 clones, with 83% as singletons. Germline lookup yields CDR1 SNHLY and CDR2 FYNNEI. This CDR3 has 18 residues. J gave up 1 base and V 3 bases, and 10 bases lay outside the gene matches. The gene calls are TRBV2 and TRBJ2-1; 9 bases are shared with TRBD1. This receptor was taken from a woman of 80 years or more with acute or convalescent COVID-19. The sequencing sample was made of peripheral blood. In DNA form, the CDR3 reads TGTGCCAGCAGTGAGCTTATGCCGGGACAGGGTTCCTACAATGAGCAGTTCTTC. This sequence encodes CASSELMPGQGSYNEQFF.